The following is a T cell receptor (beta chain) sequence with its context. The target antigen is unknown. TCRdb keeps only in-frame clones here, not all; method: immunoSEQ multiplex PCR. The sample includes around 200,000 clones, approximately 78% seen only once; the top ten take 1% to 1.5%. The data were taken from a study of cytomegalovirus exposure and HLA in healthy donors. Study context: The 120 or so validation repertoires, a later analysis reported, used the same platform as the approximately 700 first-cohort repertoires.

Regarding the study as a whole: Some TCR beta chains (roughly 160 of them) were listed as cytomegalovirus-associated. Confirmation in vitro established that three CMV-associated chains were specific for CMV antigens.

The germline CDR1 and CDR2 sequences are SGHRS and YFSETQ. Between the trimmed V and J ends, which lost 3 bases and 0 bases, there was a span of 15 bases. The CDR3 totals 16 residues. While the first cohort had 600 to 800 subjects, the donors belonged to the separate validation cohort of 100 to 150 subjects. This TCR derives from a woman aged 25-40 years in good health and CMV-seronegative. The chain combines TRBV5-1 with TRBJ1-2; D is possibly TRBD1 (6 bases). The specimen sequenced was PBMCs. The CDR3 sequence is CASSSRQDPTNYGYTF. CDR3 DNA sequence: TGCGCCAGCAGCTCGAGACAGGACCCGACTAACTATGGCTACACCTTC.